The next 6 T cell receptor beta chains were all read from a single sample in a study of CD4 T cells in relation to SARS-CoV-2 and coronaviruses. No antigen has been identified for these receptors. Sequencing was performed with immunoSEQ multiplex PCR; in TCRdb, only in-frame clones are kept and a portion is missing. The sample has around 23,000 clones, 73% seen once. Unexposed donor CD4+ T cells date from about 2011-2018, before the COVID-19 pandemic. After approximately ten days of culture, CD4+ T cells were isolated. The sample taken for sequencing was CD4+ T cells from PBMCs, cultured in vitro. The origin of the receptors is a human donor in good health.

This chain links TRBV28 with TRBJ2-7; D is uncertain. The CDR3 contains 11 residues. CDR1 is MDHEN, CDR2 SYDVKM, per germline. Trimming removed 6 bases from V and 4 bases from J, with 7 bases in between. The CDR3 loop is CASRGIYEQYF. CDR3 nucleotide sequence: TGTGCCAGCAGAGGGATTTACGAGCAGTACTTC.

The chain recombines TRBV5-1 with TRBJ2-7; D is perhaps TRBD1 or TRBD2 (5 bases each). The CDR3 has 13 residues. V lost 4 bases, J lost 6 bases, and 14 bases lay in between. Per the germline V gene, CDR1 is SGHRS and CDR2 is YFSETQ. Here the CDR3 DNA reads TGCGCCAGCAGCCTCGGGACCGGGGCCGAGCAGTACTTC. This translates into CASSLGTGAEQYF.

This rearrangement joins TRBV13 to TRBJ1-2; D is undetermined. The CDR3 has 14 amino acids. Germline loops: CDR1 PRHDT, CDR2 FYEKMQ (reference sequence). Trimming removed 0 bases at V and 8 bases at J, with 13 bases between. The CDR3 DNA sequence: TGTGCCAGCAGCTTAGGGGGCCCTACTCGGGGCTACACCTTC. This translates into CASSLGGPTRGYTF.

The chain has TRBV10-2 and TRBJ2-3; 10 bases align to TRBD2. The trim removed 2 bases at V and 1 base at J, leaving 0 bases unmatched. The length of the CDR3 is 15 residues. CDR1 and CDR2 (germline): WSHSY, SAAADI. The CDR3, as DNA: TGCGCCAGCAGTGAGGGACTAGCGGGCACAGATACGCAGTATTTT. Its translation: CASSEGLAGTDTQYF.

The count of this clone is one. The chain uses TRBV2 and TRBJ1-3; TRBD1 is a possible D gene (5 bases). Germline V gene data show CDR1 as SNHLY and CDR2 as FYNNEI. V lost 7 bases and J lost 1, with 14 bases in between. The CDR3 is 15 residues long. CDR3 bases: TGTGCCAGCACTGCCAATACAGGTTCTGGAAACACCATATATTTT. Amino acid sequence: CASTANTGSGNTIYF.

The rearrangement joins TRBV13 to TRBJ2-3, with D unclear. Trimming stripped 2 bases from V and 1 base from J, with 19 bases between. This CDR3 has 18 amino acids. Per the germline V gene, CDR1 is PRHDT and CDR2 is FYEKMQ (reference sequence). The CDR3 DNA sequence: TGTGCCAGCAGCTTATTATCCCAATCCCAAAGACGCACAGATACGCAGTATTTT. Protein sequence: CASSLLSQSQRRTDTQYF.